This TCR beta chain was captured in a study of cytomegalovirus exposure and HLA in healthy donors. Study at large: An earlier analysis identified approximately 110 million unique TCR beta sequences in 150 million to 200 million T cells. Findings and caveats of the study: An analysis that was carried out later associated 16,951 TCR beta sequences with HLA alleles at 0.05 false discovery rate.

As for this clone: Its antigen is unknown.

With 60 Vbeta and 13 Jbeta primers, the PCR was carried out. The table came from immunoSEQ multiplex PCR; TCRdb's copy has only in-frame clones and leaves some out. The sample holds roughly 200,000 clones; approximately 11% are singletons and the top ten take about 8%. CDR1 LNHDA and CDR2 SQIVND come from the germline V gene (reference sequence). V dropped 3 bases and J dropped 2; count of bases not matched to a gene: 8. The CDR3 length is 18 residues. Sequencing was done on a sample of PBMCs. The origin of this receptor is a man aged 45-60 years in good health and CMV-seropositive. This chain connects TRBV19 to TRBJ1-3; 12 nucleotides line up with TRBD1. The CDR3 DNA sequence: TGTGCCAGTAGTATTTCCCCGGGACAGGGGGCTGCTGGAAACACCATATATTTT. The encoded protein is CASSISPGQGAAGNTIYF.